The rows below give T cell receptor beta chains drawn from one sample of a study of shared clonotypes between healthy human individuals. Measured with immunoSEQ multiplex PCR; TCRdb has only the in-frame clones, and not every one. The sample lists about a million clones, about 75% occurring once. Sequencing was performed on memory CD4+ T cells sorted from blood. Receptors were obtained from a man aged 18 to 35 in good health. Each CDR3 is given with its conserved first and last residue. D genes are given only for firm matches. A row's size may be missing; if present it is once, few, many or a size class.

D gene: -; clone size: -; CDR3 length: 15; J gene: TRBJ2-1; V gene: TRBV29-1; CDR3 DNA: TGCAGCGTTGGACGCGGATCACCCCAAAACAATGAGCAGTTCTTC; CDR3 protein: CSVGRGSPQNNEQFF
D gene: -; clone size: -; CDR3 length: 15; J gene: TRBJ2-3; V gene: TRBV19; CDR3 DNA: TGTGCCAGTAGTGCCCCGGGACTTAGCACAGATACGCAGTATTTT; CDR3 protein: CASSAPGLSTDTQYF
D gene: -; clone size: -; CDR3 length: 15; J gene: TRBJ1-5; V gene: TRBV5-8; CDR3 DNA: TGTGCCAGCAGCTTGGGGCAGGGGAGCAATCAGCCCCAGCATTTT; CDR3 protein: CASSLGQGSNQPQHF
D gene: TRBD1; clone size: -; CDR3 length: 12; J gene: TRBJ2-7; V gene: TRBV6-5; CDR3 DNA: TGTGCCAGTCACTCGACAGGGGGCGAGCAGTACTTC; CDR3 protein: CASHSTGGEQYF
D gene: -; clone size: once; CDR3 length: 14; J gene: TRBJ2-7; V gene: TRBV6-1; CDR3 DNA: TGTGCCAGCAGAAGGGACGGACTATCCTACGAGCAGTACTTC; CDR3 protein: CASRRDGLSYEQYF
D gene: TRBD1; clone size: -; CDR3 length: 15; J gene: TRBJ2-2; V gene: TRBV15; CDR3 DNA: TGTGCCACCAGCGGCCGACAGGGAGCGACCGGGGAGCTGTTTTTT; CDR3 protein: CATSGRQGATGELFF
D gene: TRBD2; clone size: -; CDR3 length: 12; J gene: TRBJ2-5; V gene: TRBV6-1; CDR3 DNA: TGTGCCAGCAGTGATTGGGGGGGTACCCAGTACTTC; CDR3 protein: CASSDWGGTQYF
D gene: TRBD2; clone size: once; CDR3 length: 15; J gene: TRBJ2-1; V gene: TRBV5-1; CDR3 DNA: TGCGCCAGCAGCTTTAGCGGGAGAACCTACAATGAGCAGTTCTTC; CDR3 protein: CASSFSGRTYNEQFF
D gene: TRBD2; clone size: -; CDR3 length: 19; J gene: TRBJ2-3; V gene: TRBV9; CDR3 DNA: TGTGCCAGCAGCGTAGCGGGGGAACTAGCGGGGGGTCGCACAGATACGCAGTATTTT; CDR3 protein: CASSVAGELAGGRTDTQYF
D gene: -; clone size: -; CDR3 length: 13; J gene: TRBJ1-4; V gene: TRBV18; CDR3 DNA: TGTGCCAGCTCACAGGACCTTAATGAAAAACTGTTTTTT; CDR3 protein: CASSQDLNEKLFF
D gene: -; clone size: -; CDR3 length: 15; J gene: TRBJ1-1; V gene: TRBV5-1; CDR3 DNA: TGCGCCAGCAGCTTAAGCGGGACAATTGGATCTGAAGCTTTCTTT; CDR3 protein: CASSLSGTIGSEAFF
D gene: -; clone size: -; CDR3 length: 13; J gene: TRBJ2-5; V gene: TRBV7-2; CDR3 DNA: TGTGCCAGCTCCCCTACAGGGTGGGAGACCCAGTACTTC; CDR3 protein: CASSPTGWETQYF
D gene: -; clone size: once; CDR3 length: 13; J gene: TRBJ2-5; V gene: TRBV2; CDR3 DNA: TGTGCCAGCAGTGAAGAGGTCTTAGAGACCCAGTACTTC; CDR3 protein: CASSEEVLETQYF
D gene: TRBD2; clone size: -; CDR3 length: 15; J gene: TRBJ2-5; V gene: TRBV5-6; CDR3 DNA: TGTGCCAGCGGTACCGGAGCGGGGGGCCCTCGTACCCAGTACTTC; CDR3 protein: CASGTGAGGPRTQYF
D gene: -; clone size: many; CDR3 length: 12; J gene: TRBJ1-2; V gene: TRBV29-1; CDR3 DNA: TGCAGCGTTGAACAGGGAGGTTATGGCTACACCTTC; CDR3 protein: CSVEQGGYGYTF
D gene: TRBD1; clone size: many; CDR3 length: 17; J gene: TRBJ2-6; V gene: TRBV11-1; CDR3 DNA: TGTGCCAGCAGCCGATTAACAGGGGCGGCTGGGGCCAACGTCCTGACTTTC; CDR3 protein: CASSRLTGAAGANVLTF
D gene: -; clone size: -; CDR3 length: 15; J gene: TRBJ1-6; V gene: TRBV5-1; CDR3 DNA: TGCGCCAGCAGCTTGGAGATTCCGGGTAATTCACCCCTCCACTTT; CDR3 protein: CASSLEIPGNSPLHF
D gene: -; clone size: -; CDR3 length: 14; J gene: TRBJ1-5; V gene: TRBV5-6; CDR3 DNA: TGTGCCAGCAGCTTGGCCCCCGGAAATCAGCCCCAGCATTTT; CDR3 protein: CASSLAPGNQPQHF
D gene: TRBD2; clone size: -; CDR3 length: 15; J gene: TRBJ2-1; V gene: TRBV11-2; CDR3 DNA: TGTGCCAGCAGCTCAAGCGGGACTAGTTTGTATGAGCAGTTCTTC; CDR3 protein: CASSSSGTSLYEQFF
D gene: TRBD1; clone size: -; CDR3 length: 17; J gene: TRBJ2-6; V gene: TRBV2; CDR3 DNA: TGTGCCAGCAGTGAAGGAGTCCCGGGACAGGGGACGGTCGTCCTGACTTTC; CDR3 protein: CASSEGVPGQGTVVLTF
D gene: -; clone size: -; CDR3 length: 14; J gene: TRBJ1-1; V gene: TRBV6-5; CDR3 DNA: TGTGCCAGCAGTTACCCCCTACATGGGACTGAAGCTTTCTTT; CDR3 protein: CASSYPLHGTEAFF
D gene: TRBD2; clone size: -; CDR3 length: 15; J gene: TRBJ2-7; V gene: TRBV6-5; CDR3 DNA: TGTGCCAGCAGTGGAACGGGGGGGTCCCCCTACGAGCAGTACTTC; CDR3 protein: CASSGTGGSPYEQYF
D gene: TRBD1; clone size: -; CDR3 length: 14; J gene: TRBJ2-2; V gene: TRBV5-1; CDR3 DNA: TGCGCCAGCAGCTCCGGGACAGGGGCCGGGGAGCTGTTTTTT; CDR3 protein: CASSSGTGAGELFF
D gene: -; clone size: -; CDR3 length: 14; J gene: TRBJ2-5; V gene: TRBV5-6; CDR3 DNA: TGTGCCAGCAGCCTTAGATCCCCCCAAGAGACCCAGTACTTC; CDR3 protein: CASSLRSPQETQYF
D gene: TRBD1; clone size: -; CDR3 length: 14; J gene: TRBJ1-1; V gene: TRBV10-1; CDR3 DNA: TGCGCCAGCAGCGGGACAGGGACTAACACTGAAGCTTTCTTT; CDR3 protein: CASSGTGTNTEAFF
D gene: TRBD1; clone size: -; CDR3 length: 14; J gene: TRBJ1-1; V gene: TRBV6-6; CDR3 DNA: TGTGCCAGCAGCGAGACAGGGGGTAACACTGAAGCTTTCTTT; CDR3 protein: CASSETGGNTEAFF
D gene: -; clone size: -; CDR3 length: 14; J gene: TRBJ1-2; V gene: TRBV30; CDR3 DNA: TGTGCCTGGAGTGTATCGGGCTCGTTCTATGGCTACACCTTC; CDR3 protein: CAWSVSGSFYGYTF
D gene: -; clone size: -; CDR3 length: 12; J gene: TRBJ1-1; V gene: TRBV5-1; CDR3 DNA: TGCGCCAGCAATGGAGACGGCACTGAAGCTTTCTTT; CDR3 protein: CASNGDGTEAFF
D gene: TRBD2; clone size: -; CDR3 length: 16; J gene: TRBJ2-1; V gene: TRBV18; CDR3 DNA: TGTGCCAGCTCATCTCCGGGGGGAACCCTGTACAATGAGCAGTTCTTC; CDR3 protein: CASSSPGGTLYNEQFF
D gene: -; clone size: -; CDR3 length: 14; J gene: TRBJ1-5; V gene: TRBV10-2; CDR3 DNA: TGCGCCAGCCGAAGCGCAGGGACGGATCAGCCCCAGCATTTT; CDR3 protein: CASRSAGTDQPQHF
D gene: -; clone size: -; CDR3 length: 15; J gene: TRBJ2-7; V gene: TRBV5-5; CDR3 DNA: TGTGCCAGCAGCTTGAGATGGCAGAGCTCCTACGAGCAGTACTTC; CDR3 protein: CASSLRWQSSYEQYF
D gene: TRBD2; clone size: -; CDR3 length: 15; J gene: TRBJ2-2; V gene: TRBV5-4; CDR3 DNA: TGTGCCAGCAGCTTGAGAGGGAGGGACACCGGGGAGCTGTTTTTT; CDR3 protein: CASSLRGRDTGELFF
D gene: -; clone size: -; CDR3 length: 16; J gene: TRBJ1-4; V gene: TRBV6-6; CDR3 DNA: TGTGCCAGCAGTTACTTGACCCATTCAACTAATGAAAAACTGTTTTTT; CDR3 protein: CASSYLTHSTNEKLFF
D gene: -; clone size: -; CDR3 length: 14; J gene: TRBJ1-5; V gene: TRBV2; CDR3 DNA: TGTGCCAGCAGTGATGAGGACTGGAATCAGCCCCAGCATTTT; CDR3 protein: CASSDEDWNQPQHF
D gene: -; clone size: -; CDR3 length: 12; J gene: TRBJ1-1; V gene: TRBV6-6; CDR3 DNA: TGTGCCAGCACCCAGAGGAACACTGAAGCTTTCTTT; CDR3 protein: CASTQRNTEAFF
D gene: TRBD1; clone size: -; CDR3 length: 15; J gene: TRBJ1-6; V gene: TRBV2; CDR3 DNA: TGTGCCAGCAGTTTTCGGACAGGGATGGGATCACCCCTCCACTTT; CDR3 protein: CASSFRTGMGSPLHF
D gene: TRBD1; clone size: -; CDR3 length: 15; J gene: TRBJ2-3; V gene: TRBV18; CDR3 DNA: TGTGCCAGCTCCCTCCGGGGACAGTTCACAGATACGCAGTATTTT; CDR3 protein: CASSLRGQFTDTQYF
D gene: -; clone size: -; CDR3 length: 16; J gene: TRBJ2-1; V gene: TRBV4-1; CDR3 DNA: TGCGCCAGCAGCCAAGAATCCGGTCTGGGGTACGGTGAGCAGTTCTTC; CDR3 protein: CASSQESGLGYGEQFF
D gene: -; clone size: -; CDR3 length: 16; J gene: TRBJ2-1; V gene: TRBV11-3; CDR3 DNA: TGTGCCAGCAGCTCCGCGGCAGGAGCCCCCTACAATGAGCAGTTCTTC; CDR3 protein: CASSSAAGAPYNEQFF
D gene: -; clone size: -; CDR3 length: 15; J gene: TRBJ2-2; V gene: TRBV30; CDR3 DNA: TGTGCCTGGGCTACAGGGACAAAGAACACCGGGGAGCTGTTTTTT; CDR3 protein: CAWATGTKNTGELFF
D gene: -; clone size: once; CDR3 length: 13; J gene: TRBJ2-1; V gene: TRBV6-6; CDR3 DNA: TGTGCCGCGGCCCTAAAGGGGATCAATGAGCAGTTCTTC; CDR3 protein: CAAALKGINEQFF
D gene: -; clone size: -; CDR3 length: 12; J gene: TRBJ1-6; V gene: TRBV30; CDR3 DNA: TGTGCCTGGAACAGGGTGAATTCACCCCTCCACTTT; CDR3 protein: CAWNRVNSPLHF
D gene: -; clone size: -; CDR3 length: 13; J gene: TRBJ2-3; V gene: TRBV19; CDR3 DNA: TGTGCCAGTAGTGTAACAGGCACAGATACGCAGTATTTT; CDR3 protein: CASSVTGTDTQYF
D gene: -; clone size: once; CDR3 length: 13; J gene: TRBJ1-2; V gene: TRBV6-5; CDR3 DNA: TGTGCCAGCAGTAGACACATCAACTATGGCTACACCTTC; CDR3 protein: CASSRHINYGYTF
D gene: -; clone size: few; CDR3 length: 14; J gene: TRBJ1-1; V gene: TRBV27; CDR3 DNA: TGTGCCAGCACTCGGGGGGGACGGAACACTGAAGCTTTCTTT; CDR3 protein: CASTRGGRNTEAFF
D gene: -; clone size: -; CDR3 length: 14; J gene: TRBJ2-3; V gene: TRBV4-1; CDR3 DNA: TGCGCCAGCAGCCAAGATCGGGGGCGCGATACGCAGTATTTT; CDR3 protein: CASSQDRGRDTQYF